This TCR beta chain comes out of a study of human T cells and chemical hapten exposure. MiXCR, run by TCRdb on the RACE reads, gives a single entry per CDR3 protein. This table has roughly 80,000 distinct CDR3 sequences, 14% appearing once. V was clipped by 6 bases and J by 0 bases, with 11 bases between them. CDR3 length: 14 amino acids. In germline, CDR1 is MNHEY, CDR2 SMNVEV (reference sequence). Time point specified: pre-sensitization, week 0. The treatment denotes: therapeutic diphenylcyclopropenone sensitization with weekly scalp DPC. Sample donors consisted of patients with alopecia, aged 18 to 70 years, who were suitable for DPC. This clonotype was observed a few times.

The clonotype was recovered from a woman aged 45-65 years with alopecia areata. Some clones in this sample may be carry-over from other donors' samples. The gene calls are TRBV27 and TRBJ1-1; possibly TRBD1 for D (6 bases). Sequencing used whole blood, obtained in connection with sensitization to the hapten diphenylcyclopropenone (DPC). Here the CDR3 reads CASRPGQMNTEAFF. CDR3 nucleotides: TGTGCCAGCAGGCCGGGACAAATGAACACTGAAGCTTTCTTT.